This T cell receptor (beta chain) was sequenced during a study of Ad26.COV2.S vaccination and SARS-CoV-2 variants (dated by TCRdb to the early 2020s). Regarding the study in general: Donors in the vaccine arm were drawn from COV1001, a phase I-IIa trial of Ad26.COV2.S in healthy adults that was multicentre, randomized, double-blind and placebo-controlled. A total of roughly 32 samples were included in the TCR-sequenced set, comprising around 19 Ad26.COV2.S vaccine recipients, 5 placebo recipients and 8 SARS-CoV-2 convalescent individuals. Ad26.COV2.S was administered intramuscularly at a dose of 5x10^10 or 1x10^11 viral particles, either as one shot or as two shots given 56 days apart. Throughout the experiments and outcome assessment, investigators stayed blinded to trial group allocation. Trial participants were randomized into five groups of five: low-dose or high-dose Ad26.COV2.S given once or twice, or placebo on both occasions. Sequencing of the TCRbeta repertoire served to evaluate the specificity and breadth of SARS-CoV-2-reactive T cell receptors following Ad26.COV2.S vaccination.

TCRbeta CDR3 regions were sequenced with the immunoSEQ Assay. After extraction, genomic DNA underwent amplification by bias-controlled multiplex PCR, followed by high-throughput sequencing. Per the authors' processing: To quantify the absolute abundance of each unique TCRbeta CDR3 region, sequences were collapsed and filtered. T cell fraction was estimated by normalizing TCRbeta template counts to usable DNA, with usable DNA measured through amplification of reference genes found in all nucleated cells. Repertoire TCRs were annotated as SARS-CoV-2-specific by exact matching of V gene, CDR3 amino acid sequence and J gene to a known reactive TCR set. The reference SARS-CoV-2 TCR set came from MIRA and was filtered for enrichment in COVID-19-positive ImmuneCODE repertoires, removing public or cross-reactive TCRs. Drawing on the MIRA antigens, annotated TCRs were analysed further at the level of specific ORF or position within ORF. Breadth was defined as annotated unique rearrangements over total unique productive rearrangements; depth was the summed frequency of those rearrangements. TCR breadth was compared between groups using two-sided Wilcoxon rank-sum tests. The clones in this table, taken by TCRdb from immuneACCESS, are in-frame only. Not every clone is retained; where verified, under half of the shortfall comes from an unresolved V gene, and the cause of the rest is unknown. V, J and clone size are those of that table, while D and trimming were read from the DNA. The sample table holds hundreds of thousands of clones, of which more than 80% were seen once. Together, the top ten hold around 1.5% of the sample.

The treatment or condition label of this sample denotes: roughly 18 received Ad26.COV2.S at low or high dose, single or two shots; roughly five received placebo; per-sample allocation not given. Repertoires of vaccine and placebo recipients were sequenced from samples taken on day 63 after the first injection. Between 29 July and 7 August 2020, Cohort 1b enrolled some 25 adults aged 18-55 years at one site in Boston, USA. As a vaccine, Ad26.COV2.S was a replication-incompetent adenovirus type 26 vector that expressed a prefusion-stabilized SARS-CoV-2 spike protein derived from the original Wuhan strain. Paper-wide results and their limitations: The study was not powered to compare responses between vaccine doses or regimens. After vaccination, substantial breadth of spike-specific CD8+ and CD4+ T cell responses was reported. The authors noted that the TCR breadth and depth analyses may have underestimated total T cell responses. Ad26.COV2.S recipients had higher spike-specific TCR breadth than placebo recipients (P = 0.0014). Vaccine and placebo recipients had comparable non-spike TCR breadth, which fits with the vaccine containing only spike.

CDR3 length: 17 amino acids, cysteine to phenylalanine. Solely the CDR3 DNA is kept, with 51 bases framed from the first base. V and J lose 0 bases and 3 bases, and a span of 16 bases separates them. Sequences SGHRS (CDR1) and YFSETQ (CDR2) are obtained from the germline V gene. A word on this clone: This receptor's antigen is unknown. The input lacks base qualities; no much larger clone sits a single base away.

The rearrangement joined TRBV5-1 to TRBJ2-1, with TRBD2 tentatively as D gene (6 bases match). Sequencing used peripheral blood, obtained in a trial of Ad26.COV2.S vaccine versus placebo. This TCR derives from a person between 18 and 65 years old who received the Ad26.COV2.S COVID-19 vaccine or a placebo. The CDR3 reads CASSLERRDPNYNEQFF. The DNA sequence is given as TGCGCCAGCAGCTTGGAAAGGCGGGATCCCAACTACAATGAGCAGTTCTTC.